The clone carrying this T cell receptor (beta chain) is medium-sized within its sample. The sorted Tregs were CD4+CD25+CD127-/low cells. The CDR3 sequence is 17 residues long. The V end was cut by 1 base, the J end by 2 bases, with 17 bases between. Germline loops: CDR1 MGHRA, CDR2 YSYEKL. A single record per CDR3 protein comes from TCRdb applying MiXCR to the 5' RACE reads. The sample shows 8,500 to 14,000 distinct CDR3 sequences, around a quarter of them seen only once. The sequencing input was Tregs sorted from a lymph node. The clonotype originates from a female donor with breast cancer. The chain joins TRBV4-1 to TRBJ1-2; TRBD1 is a possible D gene (5 bases). The CDR3 coding sequence is TGCGCCAGCAGCCAAGTTCCGGTAAGCAGGGCCAACTATGGCTACACCTTC. It specifies CASSQVPVSRANYGYTF.